This TCR beta chain derives from a study of memory CD4+ T cells and cytomegalovirus serostatus. The assay was immunoSEQ multiplex PCR, and TCRdb's table has in-frame clones only and misses some. The sample contains under 80,000 clones, roughly 80% of which appear only once. This CDR3 is 15 amino acids long. V was clipped by 1 base and J by 5 bases; unmatched bases: 6. Germline values: CDR1 LGHNA, CDR2 YNFKEQ. The sort gate was single viable CD3+CD4+CD8-CD45RO+ cells for memory CD4+ T cells. The clonotype comes from an adult in good health and CMV-seropositive. The chain has TRBV4-2 and TRBJ2-5, with 8 bases fitting TRBD2. The sequencing input was memory CD4+ T cells from blood. The DNA for the CDR3 is TGTGCCAGCAGCCAAGTTGGGACTAGGGTGGAGACCCAGTACTTC. It encodes CASSQVGTRVETQYF.